This T cell receptor (beta chain) was captured in a study of blood T cell repertoires in COVID-19. Only in-frame clones appear in the TCRdb table, and some are missing; sequencing was by immunoSEQ multiplex PCR. The profile shows roughly 160,000 clones, roughly 83% of them singletons. Sequenced: peripheral blood. The receptor was isolated from a man younger than 35 with active or convalescent COVID-19.

DNA of the CDR3: TGTGCCAGCAGCTTGAGACTAGCGGGAGCAGATACGCAGTATTTT. Encoded protein: CASSLRLAGADTQYF. The rearrangement joins TRBV7-2 to TRBJ2-3, with TRBD2 matching over 12 bases. CDR3 length: 15 amino acids. Unmatched junction bases numbered 2, after V lost 3 bases and J lost 4 bases. CDR1 and CDR2 (germline): SGHTA, FQGNSA.